A selection of T cell receptor beta chains follows, all from one sample in a study of T cell clonotyping in hematopoietic cell transplantation. Assay: immunoSEQ multiplex PCR; the TCRdb copy retains only in-frame clones and omits some. The table lists 15,000 to 20,000 clones, 65% to 85% of them singletons. Sequenced material: peripheral blood mononuclear cells. Every receptor here comes from a man in his 60s in good health. Some clones in this sample may be carry-over from other donors' samples. Both conserved end residues are part of each CDR3. The D gene is left open where the match is weak.

14 | NA | TRBJ1-2 | TRBV7-8 | CASSFQGANYGYTF | TGTGCCAGCAGCTTTCAGGGAGCTAACTATGGCTACACCTTC
12 | NA | TRBJ1-5 | TRBV28 | CASSLPELPQHF | TGTGCCAGCAGTTTACCAGAGCTGCCCCAGCATTTT
14 | TRBD2 | TRBJ2-7 | TRBV2 | CASSRLAGGSEQYF | TGTGCCAGCAGTAGACTAGCGGGAGGATCCGAGCAGTACTTC
15 | NA | TRBJ1-4 | TRBV9 | CASSVAGQTSEKLFF | TGTGCCAGCAGCGTAGCTGGACAAACGAGCGAAAAACTGTTTTTT
14 | TRBD2 | TRBJ2-5 | TRBV5-1 | CASRPFSGQETQYF | TGCGCCAGCAGGCCGTTTAGCGGGCAAGAGACCCAGTACTTC
13 | NA | TRBJ2-5 | TRBV9 | CASATGQEGTQYF | TGTGCCAGCGCCACCGGACAGGAGGGGACCCAGTACTTC
15 | NA | TRBJ2-2 | TRBV7-8 | CASSWRQSSTGELFF | TGTGCCAGCAGCTGGAGACAGAGTTCGACTGGGGAGCTGTTTTTT
14 | TRBD1 | TRBJ1-1 | TRBV5-1 | CASSRTGENTEAFF | TGCGCCAGCAGCCGGACAGGGGAAAACACTGAAGCTTTCTTT
13 | NA | TRBJ2-1 | TRBV19 | CASSIILYNEQFF | TGTGCCAGTAGTATTATCCTATACAATGAGCAGTTCTTC
15 | TRBD1 | TRBJ1-3 | TRBV2 | CASTSLQGSGNTIYF | TGTGCCAGCACATCCTTACAGGGGTCTGGAAACACCATATATTTT
17 | TRBD2 | TRBJ2-1 | TRBV9 | CASSVLGWTSGANEQFF | TGTGCCAGCAGCGTTTTGGGTTGGACTAGCGGGGCCAATGAGCAGTTCTTC